These 15 T cell receptor beta chains share one sample of origin, sequenced in a study of blood T cell repertoires in COVID-19. Repertoires were generated with immunoSEQ multiplex PCR, while TCRdb's copy carries only in-frame clones and drops some. The sample includes hundreds of thousands of clones, roughly nine tenths of them seen just once. The sequenced material came from peripheral blood. The receptors were gathered from a man between 40 and 49 years old with acute or convalescent COVID-19.

The chain is built from TRBV11-3 and TRBJ2-6; D is possibly TRBD2 (6 bases). Per germline, CDR1 SGHNT and CDR2 YENEEA. The ends were cut back, 5 bases at V and 2 bases at J, with 10 bases in the middle. CDR3 length: 15 amino acids. The CDR3 DNA reads TGTGCCAGCAGCCCGCCGGGGGCTGGGGCCAACGTCCTGACTTTC. Residues: CASSPPGAGANVLTF.

The rearrangement links TRBV18 to TRBJ2-1, with TRBD1 identical over 10 bases. Germline CDR1 and CDR2: KGHSH and LQKENI. With V trimmed by 4 bases and J by 0 bases, 3 bases remained unmatched. This CDR3 region has 16 residues. The CDR3: CASSRQGASSYNEQFF. CDR3 in DNA: TGTGCCAGCTCACGACAGGGGGCCAGCTCCTACAATGAGCAGTTCTTC.

The chain uses TRBV18 and TRBJ1-2; D ambiguous. The germline CDR1 and CDR2 sequences are KGHSH and LQKENI. The CDR3 covers 13 residues. With 3 bases removed from V and 5 bases from J, the gap between germline ends came to 10 bases. CDR3 sequence (DNA): TGTGCCAGCTCACCGCGGGAACGGTATGGCTACACCTTC. Translation gives CASSPRERYGYTF.

This chain joins TRBV3-1 (or the pseudogene TRBV3-2) and TRBJ2-3; TRBD2 aligns across 11 bases. The CDR3 runs 18 residues. Germline loops: CDR1 LGHDT, CDR2 YNNKEL (reference sequence). V lost 0 bases, J lost 2 bases, and 7 bases stayed unmatched. The CDR3 here is CASSQDSLAGGATDTQYF. CDR3 nucleotide sequence: TGTGCCAGCAGCCAAGACTCCCTAGCGGGGGGTGCCACAGATACGCAGTATTTT.

The rearrangement links TRBV2 to TRBJ2-3; maybe TRBD2 (6 bases). Per the germline V gene, CDR1 is SNHLY and CDR2 is FYNNEI. The CDR3 totals 15 residues. V lost 4 bases to trimming and J lost 0 bases, with 11 bases between them. CDR3 amino acids: CASSVGGTSTDTQYF. The CDR3 region has the DNA TGTGCCAGCAGTGTAGGCGGGACTAGCACAGATACGCAGTATTTT.

CDR3 nucleotides: TGTGCCAGTAGTATAGCCGGGACAGGGGCCTATGGCTACACCTTC. It codes for CASSIAGTGAYGYTF. The rearrangement joins TRBV19 to TRBJ1-2; TRBD1 agrees at 10 bases. There are 15 residues in the CDR3. CDR1 is LNHDA, CDR2 SQIVND, per germline (reference sequence). Trimming took 1 base from V and 4 from J; bases not matched to a gene: 3.

The chain links TRBV15 to TRBJ2-7; 9 nucleotides match TRBD1. There are 15 residues in the CDR3. Germline V gene sequence: CDR1 LNHNV, CDR2 YYDKDF (reference sequence). The junction had 6 bases not matched to a gene; V was cut back by 6 bases and J by 0 bases. The CDR3 DNA reads as TGTGCCACCAGACGGGGACAGGGAAGCTCCTACGAGCAGTACTTC. This encodes CATRRGQGSSYEQYF.

The chain recombines TRBV9 with TRBJ2-1, with 10 bases that match TRBD1. The CDR3 contains 16 residues. Germline loops: CDR1 SGDLS, CDR2 YYNGEE. V dropped 6 bases and J dropped 8; count of bases not matched to a gene: 14. This CDR3 reads CASNDIGTGVVDEQFF. In DNA, the CDR3 is TGTGCCAGCAACGACATAGGGACAGGGGTGGTGGATGAGCAGTTCTTC.

This clone occurred a few times. This chain joins TRBV3-1 (or the pseudogene TRBV3-2) and TRBJ1-1; TRBD1 matches at 7 bases. V trimming: 1 base; J trimming: 4 bases; junction bases outside the gene matches: 21. Germline V lookup: CDR1 LGHDT, CDR2 YNNKEL (reference sequence). The CDR3 consists of 20 residues. This CDR3 reads CASSQGIPGQVLSPFTEAFF. Written as DNA, the CDR3 is TGTGCCAGCAGCCAAGGTATCCCCGGACAGGTCCTTTCCCCTTTCACTGAAGCTTTCTTT.

The chain couples TRBV4-1 to TRBJ2-2; 10 nucleotides line up with TRBD2. Germline values: CDR1 MGHRA, CDR2 YSYEKL. The CDR3 length is 17 residues. The J segment lost 7 bases and the V segment lost 0 bases, leaving 8 bases of the junction unmatched. The CDR3 region has the DNA TGCGCCAGCAGCCAAGATGGTAGCGGGGGGCGTAGCGGGGAGCTGTTTTTT. Its translation is CASSQDGSGGRSGELFF.

V gene TRBV5-5 combines with J gene TRBJ2-7, with 11 positions matching TRBD1. The germline CDR1 and CDR2 sequences are SGHKS and YYEKEE (reference sequence). CDR3 length: 18 amino acids. J lost 2 bases, V lost 0 bases, and 10 bases had no gene match. CDR3 sequence (DNA): TGTGCCAGCAGCTTGGCCCCCCGGACAGGGGGCAGAGCCTACGAGCAGTACTTC. It specifies CASSLAPRTGGRAYEQYF.

CDR3 coding DNA: TGTGCCAGCAGCTTCGGGACTAGAGCTGGAAACACCATATATTTT. Translated: CASSFGTRAGNTIYF. The chain has TRBV6-5 and TRBJ1-3, with a tentative D call TRBD1 (5 bases). Germline V lookup: CDR1 MNHEY, CDR2 SVGAGI. Trimming removed 6 bases from V and 2 bases from J, with 14 bases in between. The CDR3 loop spans 15 amino acids.

V gene TRBV7-2 combines with J gene TRBJ2-7; unclear D gene. Per the germline V gene, CDR1 is SGHTA and CDR2 is FQGNSA. Trimming pared 2 bases from V and 0 bases from J, leaving 11 bases between. CDR3 size: 15 residues. DNA for the CDR3: TGTGCCAGCAGCTTACAAGGAGCGAGCTCCTACGAGCAGTACTTC. Translation: CASSLQGASSYEQYF.

The V and J genes are TRBV6-5 and TRBJ1-6; D is uncertain. This CDR3 contains 14 residues. Trimming pared 7 bases from V and 0 bases from J, leaving 7 bases between. Germline V CDR1 and CDR2: MNHEY, SVGAGI. In nucleotides, the CDR3 is TGTGCCAGCATGAGGAGCTCCTATAATTCACCCCTCCACTTT. Translation: CASMRSSYNSPLHF.

This clone has just a few counts. The V gene is TRBV2, the J gene TRBJ1-2, with 8 bases identical to TRBD1. Germline CDR1 is SNHLY and CDR2 is FYNNEI. V lost 6 bases, J lost 7 bases, and 7 bases stayed unmatched. CDR3 size: 13 residues. CDR3 coding DNA: TGTGCCAGCAGGGGGACAGGATTCGTTGGCTACACCTTC. Amino acid sequence: CASRGTGFVGYTF.